The 31 T cell receptor beta chains below were found in one sample sequenced in a study of T cells in tumors after PD-1 blockade. Assay: immunoSEQ multiplex PCR; the TCRdb copy retains only in-frame clones and omits some. The data hold roughly 60,000 clones, with about four fifths observed a single time. The material was PBMCs, obtained before anti-PD-1 treatment. The receptors originated from a human donor with basal cell carcinoma.

The chain recombines TRBV7-2 with TRBJ1-3; D unresolved. Germline lookup yields CDR1 SGHTA and CDR2 FQGNSA. There are 16 residues in the CDR3. Trimming stripped 5 bases from V and 0 bases from J, with 14 bases between. The CDR3 DNA sequence: TGTGCCAGCAGCACCCGGACGGTCTACTCTGGAAACACCATATATTTT. Encoded protein: CASSTRTVYSGNTIYF.

The chain employs TRBV2 and TRBJ1-1; D call uncertain. Trimming left V 3 bases short and J 1 base short, with 9 bases between. The germline V gene encodes CDR1 SNHLY and CDR2 FYNNEI. The CDR3 length is 14 residues. CDR3 residues: CASSEREGNTEAFF. CDR3 sequence (DNA): TGTGCCAGCAGTGAGAGGGAAGGGAACACTGAAGCTTTCTTT.

Here the CDR3 DNA reads TGTGCCATCAGTTTGATCTCGGGGGATACGCAGTATTTT. It translates to CAISLISGDTQYF. The chain couples TRBV10-3 to TRBJ2-3; possible D gene TRBD2, 5 bases. The germline CDR1 and CDR2 sequences are ENHRY and SYGVKD. V lost 5 bases, J lost 6 bases, and 12 bases lay in between. The CDR3 is made up of 13 amino acids.

V and J are TRBV19 and TRBJ1-1; D perhaps matches TRBD1 (5 bases). The germline gives CDR1 LNHDA, CDR2 SQIVND (reference sequence). The ends were cut back, 3 bases at V and 7 bases at J, with 9 bases in the middle. The CDR3 runs 12 residues. The CDR3 here is CASSMITGEAFF. The CDR3 nucleotides are TGTGCCAGTAGTATGATAACAGGTGAAGCTTTCTTT.

The chain combines TRBV9 with TRBJ2-6; 10 bases are shared with TRBD1. The J segment lost 4 bases and the V segment lost 0 bases, leaving 7 bases of the junction unmatched. This CDR3 contains 18 residues. CDR1 is SGDLS, CDR2 YYNGEE, per germline. The CDR3 DNA reads as TGTGCCAGCAGCGTAGGAGACAGGGGGCAAGTCGGGGCCAACGTCCTGACTTTC. This codes for CASSVGDRGQVGANVLTF.

The rearrangement links TRBV12-3 or TRBV12-4 to TRBJ1-2; possible D gene TRBD1, 6 bases. The CDR3 length is 13 residues. The ends were cut back, 7 bases at V and 8 bases at J, with 17 bases in the middle. In nucleotides, the CDR3 is TGTGCCAGCACCCGGCGGCAGGGGCGAGGCTACACCTTC. Protein sequence: CASTRRQGRGYTF.

This chain connects TRBV27 to TRBJ2-7; D tentatively reads TRBD1 or TRBD2 (5 bases each). The CDR3 consists of 13 residues. The germline V gene encodes CDR1 MNHEY and CDR2 SMNVEV (reference sequence). Trimming pared 3 bases from V and 1 base from J, leaving 7 bases between. The CDR3 region is CASSFGGSYEQYF. For the CDR3, the DNA is TGTGCCAGCAGTTTTGGGGGTTCCTACGAGCAGTACTTC.

This chain links TRBV19 with TRBJ2-1; 9 bases are a match to TRBD2. The CDR3 is 13 amino acids. Germline V CDR1 and CDR2: LNHDA, SQIVND (reference sequence). V shed 10 bases, J shed 6 bases, and the junction held 7 bases outside the gene matches. CDR3 DNA sequence: TGTGCCACTGGGACTAGCTATTCCAATGAGCAGTTCTTC. Its translation: CATGTSYSNEQFF.

For the CDR3, the DNA is TGTGCCAGCAGCTTGGAGGCAGGGCTCACCGGGGAGCTGTTTTTT. Its protein product is CASSLEAGLTGELFF. The chain recombines TRBV5-5 with TRBJ2-2; D perhaps matches TRBD1 (5 bases). The CDR3 runs to 15 residues. In germline, CDR1 is SGHKS, CDR2 YYEKEE (reference sequence). The V and J ends lost 0 bases and 4 bases respectively, with 10 bases between them.

Here the CDR3 DNA reads TGTGCCAGCAGCGTGACAGCCTCTAGCACAGATACGCAGTATTTT. Its protein product is CASSVTASSTDTQYF. V is TRBV7-9 and J is TRBJ2-3, with D possibly TRBD1 on 5 matching bases. This CDR3 has 15 amino acids. V dropped 5 bases and J dropped 0 bases, with 12 bases sitting between them. CDR1 and CDR2 (germline): SEHNR, FQNEAQ (reference sequence).

V gene TRBV10-2 combines with J gene TRBJ1-1, with 7 bases aligning to TRBD1. The V gene's germline CDR1 is WSHSY and CDR2 SAAADI. There are 14 residues in the CDR3. Trimming took 2 bases from V and 5 from J; bases not matched to a gene: 5. In nucleotides, the CDR3 is TGCGCCAGCAGTGAGCCGACAGGGCGGACTGAAGCTTTCTTT. As protein: CASSEPTGRTEAFF.

As concerns this clone: Other DNA sequences in the same sample also yield this CDR3. This chain joins TRBV7-6 and TRBJ1-2, with 9 positions matching TRBD1. In germline, CDR1 is SGHVS, CDR2 FNYEAQ. The ends lost 1 base at V and 8 bases at J; junction bases unmatched: 8. CDR3 length: 15 residues. CDR3 sequence reads: CASSLGPTGGGGYTF. The CDR3 nucleotides read TGTGCCAGCAGCTTAGGCCCGACAGGGGGAGGGGGCTACACCTTC. The variable domain in full, completed from reference TRBV7-6 and TRBJ1-2, reads GAGVSQSPRYKVTKRGQDVALRCDPISGHVSLYWYRQALGQGPEFLTYFNYEAQQDKSGLPNDRFSAERPEGSISTLTIQRTEQRDSAMYRCASSLGPTGGGGYTFGSGTRLTVV.

With regard to this clone: At the DNA level, this CDR3 is encoded by other sequences in the same sample as well. The chain joins TRBV24-1 to TRBJ2-1, with TRBD1 matching 8 bases. The germline V gene has CDR1 KGHDR and CDR2 SFDVKD. CDR3 length equals 14 residues. J was trimmed by 9 bases and V by 4 bases; bases with no gene match: 7. CDR3 loop: CATSESGTGFEQFF. Here the CDR3 DNA reads TGTGCCACCAGTGAATCCGGGACAGGATTTGAGCAGTTCTTC.

The chain joins TRBV2 to TRBJ2-5, with D unclear. The CDR3 contains 13 residues. Trimming pared 5 bases from V and 5 bases from J, leaving 12 bases between. Per germline, CDR1 SNHLY and CDR2 FYNNEI. The CDR3 DNA follows: TGTGCCAGCAGTCCGCCTTCCGGGGAGACCCAGTACTTC. Protein product: CASSPPSGETQYF. The variable domain in full, completed from reference TRBV2 and TRBJ2-5, reads EPEVTQTPSHQVTQMGQEVILRCVPISNHLYFYWYRQILGQKVEFLVSFYNNEISEKSEIFDDQFSVERPDGSNFTLKIRSTKLEDSAMYFCASSPPSGETQYFGPGTRLLVL.

The chain joins TRBV7-6 to TRBJ1-2; D is ambiguous. The germline CDR1 and CDR2 sequences are SGHVS and FNYEAQ. The V gene lost 5 bases and the J gene lost 4 bases, with 11 bases spanning the gap. The CDR3 is made up of 13 amino acids. The DNA for the CDR3 is TGTGCCAGCAGCCTCGAGGCCAGCTATGGCTACACCTTC. Its protein is CASSLEASYGYTF.

The V call is TRBV5-1, the J call TRBJ2-6; 8 nucleotides match TRBD1. V gave up 1 base and J gave up 0 bases; unmatched junction bases: 6. The CDR3 length is 18 residues. In germline, CDR1 is SGHRS, CDR2 YFSETQ. DNA for the CDR3: TGCGCCAGCAGCTTGCCAGGGGGCCCTGGCTCTGGGGCCAACGTCCTGACTTTC. Protein sequence: CASSLPGGPGSGANVLTF.

The chain has TRBV13 and TRBJ1-3; 7 bases fit TRBD1. Germline loops: CDR1 PRHDT, CDR2 FYEKMQ (reference sequence). The CDR3 spans 13 residues. V lost 4 bases and J lost 4; bases outside the gene matches: 1. The CDR3 DNA is TGTGCCAGCAGCTCGACAGGGGGAAACACCATATATTTT. This sequence encodes CASSSTGGNTIYF.

This clone was seen once. The gene calls are TRBV3-1 (or the pseudogene TRBV3-2) and TRBJ1-4, with D perhaps matching TRBD1 (6 bases). Trimming cost V 4 bases and J 7 bases, with 22 bases left between them. This CDR3 has 17 residues. Germline V gene data show CDR1 as LGHDT and CDR2 as YNNKEL (reference sequence). CDR3 in amino acids: CASSPRGRGRGGEKLFF. CDR3 nucleotide sequence: TGTGCCAGCAGCCCTAGGGGCAGGGGTCGAGGCGGTGAAAAACTGTTTTTT.

This clone showed up just a few times. This sequence joins TRBV15 and TRBJ1-5; 11 bases match TRBD1. V dropped 5 bases and J dropped 6; count of bases not matched to a gene: 6. Germline CDR1 LNHNV, CDR2 YYDKDF (reference sequence). This CDR3 has 15 amino acids. In DNA, the CDR3 is TGTGCCACCAGCCGCGGGACAGGGGGAAGTCAGCCCCAGCATTTT. Amino acid sequence: CATSRGTGGSQPQHF.

The CDR3 loop is CASSLVVGYTEAFF. CDR3 nucleotide sequence: TGTGCCAGCAGCTTGGTTGTGGGATATACTGAAGCTTTCTTT. The gene calls are TRBV5-5 and TRBJ1-1; D ambiguous. The germline V and J ends were trimmed by 0 bases and 5 bases, with 11 bases remaining between them. In germline, CDR1 is SGHKS, CDR2 YYEKEE (reference sequence). There are 14 residues in the CDR3.

The chain is built from TRBV4-1 and TRBJ2-4; 8 positions match TRBD2. Germline loops: CDR1 MGHRA, CDR2 YSYEKL. The CDR3 has 17 residues. After removal of 2 bases from V and 0 bases from J, the junction contained 6 bases not matched to a gene. This chain's CDR3 is CASSQPREGLAKNIQYF. The CDR3 nucleotides are TGCGCCAGCAGCCAACCCCGGGAGGGATTAGCCAAAAACATTCAGTACTTC.

The V and J genes are TRBV5-1 and TRBJ1-5; D unresolved. With 1 base removed from V and 3 bases from J, the gap between germline ends came to 11 bases. The CDR3 sequence is 15 residues long. Germline V gives CDR1 SGHRS, CDR2 YFSETQ. This chain's CDR3 is CASSLSTGPNQPQHF. The CDR3 nucleotides read TGCGCCAGCAGCTTGTCCACGGGTCCCAATCAGCCCCAGCATTTT. Using reference TRBV5-1 and TRBJ1-5 for the parts outside the CDR3, the full variable domain is KAGVTQTPRYLIKTRGQQVTLSCSPISGHRSVSWYQQTPGQGLQFLFEYFSETQRNKGNFPGRFSGRQFSNSRSEMNVSTLELGDSALYLCASSLSTGPNQPQHFGDGTRLSIL.

The chain employs TRBV15 and TRBJ2-7; D not certain. Trimming left V 4 bases short and J 5 bases short, with 12 bases between. This CDR3 spans 13 amino acids. Looked up from germline, CDR1 is LNHNV and CDR2 is YYDKDF (reference sequence). CDR3 residues: CATSITDGHEQYF. The CDR3 nucleotides are TGTGCCACCAGCATCACAGATGGACACGAGCAGTACTTC.

The chain combines TRBV7-8 with TRBJ2-5; possible D gene TRBD2, 5 bases. Between the trimmed V and J ends, which lost 5 bases and 5 bases, there was a span of 9 bases. The CDR3 runs to 12 residues. Germline assignment: CDR1 SGHVS and CDR2 FQNEAQ. CDR3 coding DNA: TGTGCCAGCAGCCTCGGGGAGGAGACCCAGTACTTC. Residues: CASSLGEETQYF.

The V and J genes are TRBV3-1 (or the pseudogene TRBV3-2) and TRBJ2-5, with TRBD2 matching over 9 bases. Germline V gives CDR1 LGHDT, CDR2 YNNKEL (reference sequence). V lost 1 base and J lost 7; bases outside the gene matches: 4. The CDR3 sequence is 14 residues long. The CDR3 bases are TGTGCCAGCAGCCAAGGTGTTAGCGGGGGGACCCAGTACTTC. Protein product: CASSQGVSGGTQYF.

The chain employs TRBV28 and TRBJ1-5, with TRBD1 matching over 7 bases. V shed 7 bases, J shed 4 bases, and the junction held 7 bases outside the gene matches. Germline CDR1 is MDHEN and CDR2 is SYDVKM. The CDR3 extends over 14 amino acids. Written as DNA, the CDR3 is TGTGCCAGCACCGGGACAGTAGAAAATCAGCCCCAGCATTTT. It codes for CASTGTVENQPQHF.

CDR3: CASSPIPGQGTTYGYTF. The CDR3 DNA reads TGTGCCAGCTCACCTATACCGGGACAGGGCACGACGTATGGCTACACCTTC. The chain has TRBV18 and TRBJ1-2, with 9 bases fitting TRBD1. The germline gives CDR1 KGHSH, CDR2 LQKENI. With V trimmed by 3 bases and J by 5 bases, 13 bases remained unmatched. The CDR3 covers 17 residues. The full variable domain, rest sourced from reference TRBV18 and TRBJ1-2, is NAGVMQNPRHLVRRRGQEARLRCSPMKGHSHVYWYRQLPEEGLKFMVYLQKENIIDESGMPKERFSAEFPKEGPSILRIQQVVRGDSAAYFCASSPIPGQGTTYGYTFGSGTRLTVV.

This sequence joins TRBV5-4 and TRBJ2-1; tentative D call: TRBD1 (6 bases). There are 15 residues in the CDR3. Germline CDR1 SGHNT, CDR2 YYREEE (reference sequence). Between the trimmed V and J ends, which lost 4 bases and 0 bases, there was a span of 11 bases. The CDR3 region has the DNA TGTGCCAGCAGCACGGACAGTTTCTCCTACAATGAGCAGTTCTTC. As protein: CASSTDSFSYNEQFF.

This chain joins TRBV3-1 (or the pseudogene TRBV3-2) and TRBJ2-1, with 13 bases lining up with TRBD2. The CDR3 is 15 residues long. Germline CDR1 and CDR2: LGHDT and YNNKEL (reference sequence). The ends lost 4 bases at V and 7 bases at J; junction bases unmatched: 4. The DNA for the CDR3 is TGTGCCAGCAGCCCACTAGCGGGGGGGACTAATGAGCAGTTCTTC. Translation: CASSPLAGGTNEQFF.

In this sample, this clone turned up a few times. The chain uses TRBV4-2 and TRBJ1-2; perhaps TRBD1 as D (5 bases). The germline gives CDR1 LGHNA, CDR2 YNFKEQ. The CDR3 sequence is 17 residues long. The V gene lost 6 bases and the J gene lost 0 bases, with 20 bases spanning the gap. The CDR3 reads CASRLEQEPSANYGYTF. CDR3 in DNA: TGTGCCAGCAGACTAGAACAGGAACCATCCGCTAACTATGGCTACACCTTC.

The V call is TRBV5-5, the J call TRBJ1-2; D perhaps matches TRBD1 (6 bases). Trimming removed 0 bases from V and 0 bases from J, with 18 bases in between. The CDR3 contains 18 residues. Germline-derived CDR1 and CDR2 are SGHKS and YYEKEE (reference sequence). The CDR3: CASSLAGTTGGPNYGYTF. CDR3 in DNA: TGTGCCAGCAGCTTGGCAGGGACGACAGGAGGTCCTAACTATGGCTACACCTTC.